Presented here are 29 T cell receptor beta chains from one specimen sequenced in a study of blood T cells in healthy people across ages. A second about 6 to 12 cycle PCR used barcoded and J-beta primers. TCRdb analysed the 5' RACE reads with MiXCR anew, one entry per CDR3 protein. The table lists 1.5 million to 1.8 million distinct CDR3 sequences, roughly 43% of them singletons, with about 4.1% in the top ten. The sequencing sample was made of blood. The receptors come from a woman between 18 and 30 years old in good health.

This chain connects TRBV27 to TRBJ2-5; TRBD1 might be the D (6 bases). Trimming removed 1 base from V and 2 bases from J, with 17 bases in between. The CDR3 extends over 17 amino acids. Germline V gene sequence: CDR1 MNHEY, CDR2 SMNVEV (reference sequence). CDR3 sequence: CASSLYGEGHRQETQYF. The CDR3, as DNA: TGTGCCAGCAGTTTATATGGCGAGGGACACCGACAAGAGACCCAGTACTTC.

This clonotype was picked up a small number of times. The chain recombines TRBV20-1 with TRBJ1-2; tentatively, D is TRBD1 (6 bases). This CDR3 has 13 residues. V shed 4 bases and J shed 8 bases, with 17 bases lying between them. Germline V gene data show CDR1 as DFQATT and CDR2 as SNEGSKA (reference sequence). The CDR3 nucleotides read TGCAGTGCTACGGCTACAGGGTTAGGAGGCTACACCTTC. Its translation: CSATATGLGGYTF.

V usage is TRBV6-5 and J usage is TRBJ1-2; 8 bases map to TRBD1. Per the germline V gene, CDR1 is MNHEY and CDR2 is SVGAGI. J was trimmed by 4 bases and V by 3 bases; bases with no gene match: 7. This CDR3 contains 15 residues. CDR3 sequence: CASSYSTGAVYGYTF. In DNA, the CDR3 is TGTGCCAGCAGTTATTCGACAGGGGCAGTCTATGGCTACACCTTC.

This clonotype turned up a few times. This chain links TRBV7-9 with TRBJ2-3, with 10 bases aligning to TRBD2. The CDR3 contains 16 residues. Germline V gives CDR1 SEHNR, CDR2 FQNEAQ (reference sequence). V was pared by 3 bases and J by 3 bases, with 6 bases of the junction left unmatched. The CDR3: CASSLALAGATDTQYF. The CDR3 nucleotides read TGTGCCAGCAGCTTGGCCCTAGCGGGAGCGACAGATACGCAGTATTTT.

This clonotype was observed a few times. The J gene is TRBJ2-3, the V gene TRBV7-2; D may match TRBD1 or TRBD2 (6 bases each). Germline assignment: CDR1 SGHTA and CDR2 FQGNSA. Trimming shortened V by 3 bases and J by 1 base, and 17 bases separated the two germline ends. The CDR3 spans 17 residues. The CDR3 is CASSFPVRGRRTDTQYF. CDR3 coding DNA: TGTGCCAGCAGCTTCCCCGTCCGGGGGCGCCGCACAGATACGCAGTATTTT.

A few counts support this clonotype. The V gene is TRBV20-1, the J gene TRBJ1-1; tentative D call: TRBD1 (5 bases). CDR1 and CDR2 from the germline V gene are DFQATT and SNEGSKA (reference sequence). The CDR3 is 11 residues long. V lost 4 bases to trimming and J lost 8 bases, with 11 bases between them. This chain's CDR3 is CSAKRGSEAFF. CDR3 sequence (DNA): TGCAGTGCTAAAAGGGGATCCGAAGCTTTCTTT.

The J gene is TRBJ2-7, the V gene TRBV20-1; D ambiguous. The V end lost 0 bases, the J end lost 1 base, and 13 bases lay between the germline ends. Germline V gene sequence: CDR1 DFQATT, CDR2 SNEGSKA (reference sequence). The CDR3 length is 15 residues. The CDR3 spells CSARDGRQRSYEQYF. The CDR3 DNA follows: TGCAGTGCTAGAGATGGGCGTCAGAGATCCTACGAGCAGTACTTC.

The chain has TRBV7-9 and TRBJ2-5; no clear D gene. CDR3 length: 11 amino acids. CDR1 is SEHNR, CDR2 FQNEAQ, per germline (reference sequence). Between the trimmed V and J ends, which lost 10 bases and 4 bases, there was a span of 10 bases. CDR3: CANGGGETQYF. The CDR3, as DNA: TGTGCCAACGGTGGTGGAGAGACCCAGTACTTC.

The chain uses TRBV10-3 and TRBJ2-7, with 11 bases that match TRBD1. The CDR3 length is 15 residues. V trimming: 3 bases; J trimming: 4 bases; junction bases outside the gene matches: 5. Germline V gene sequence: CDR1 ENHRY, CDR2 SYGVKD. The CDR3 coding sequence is TGTGCCATCAGTGATGGGACAGGGGGTATTTACGAGCAGTACTTC. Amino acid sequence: CAISDGTGGIYEQYF.

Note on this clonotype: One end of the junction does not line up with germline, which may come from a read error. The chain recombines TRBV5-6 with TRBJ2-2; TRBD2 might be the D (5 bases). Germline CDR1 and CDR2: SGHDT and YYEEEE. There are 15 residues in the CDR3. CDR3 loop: CASSLAQYRTGDLFF. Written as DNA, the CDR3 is TGTGCCAGCAGCTTGGCTCAGTACCGGACCGGGGATCTGTTTTTT.

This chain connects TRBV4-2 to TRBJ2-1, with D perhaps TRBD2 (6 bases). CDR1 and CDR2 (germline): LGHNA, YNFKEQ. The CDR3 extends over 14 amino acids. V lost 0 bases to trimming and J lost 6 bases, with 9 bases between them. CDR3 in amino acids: CASSQEWDSNEQFF. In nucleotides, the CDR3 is TGTGCCAGCAGCCAAGAATGGGACTCCAATGAGCAGTTCTTC.

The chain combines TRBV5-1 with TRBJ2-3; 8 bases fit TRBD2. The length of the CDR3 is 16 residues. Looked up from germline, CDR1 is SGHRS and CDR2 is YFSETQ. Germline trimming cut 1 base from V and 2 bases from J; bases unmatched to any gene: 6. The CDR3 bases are TGCGCCAGCAGCTTGAGCGGGAGCACCCTCACAGATACGCAGTATTTT. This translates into CASSLSGSTLTDTQYF.

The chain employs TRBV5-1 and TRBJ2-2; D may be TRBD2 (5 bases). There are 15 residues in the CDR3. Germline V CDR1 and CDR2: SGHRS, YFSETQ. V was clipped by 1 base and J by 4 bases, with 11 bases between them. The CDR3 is CASSLIRTGTGELFF. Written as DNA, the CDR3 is TGCGCCAGCAGCTTGATAAGGACTGGCACCGGGGAGCTGTTTTTT.

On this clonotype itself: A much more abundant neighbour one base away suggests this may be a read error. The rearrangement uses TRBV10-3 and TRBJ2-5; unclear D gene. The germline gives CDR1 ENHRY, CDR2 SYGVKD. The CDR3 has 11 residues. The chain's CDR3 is CASSEKETQYF. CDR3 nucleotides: TGTGCCAGCAGTGAGAAAGAGACCCAGTACTTC.

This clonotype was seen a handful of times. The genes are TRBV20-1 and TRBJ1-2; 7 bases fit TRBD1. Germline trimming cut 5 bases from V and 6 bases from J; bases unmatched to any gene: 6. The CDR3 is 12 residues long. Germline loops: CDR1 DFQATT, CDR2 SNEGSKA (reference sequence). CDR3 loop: CSASTGDHGYTF. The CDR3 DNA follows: TGCAGTGCTTCTACAGGGGATCATGGCTACACCTTC.

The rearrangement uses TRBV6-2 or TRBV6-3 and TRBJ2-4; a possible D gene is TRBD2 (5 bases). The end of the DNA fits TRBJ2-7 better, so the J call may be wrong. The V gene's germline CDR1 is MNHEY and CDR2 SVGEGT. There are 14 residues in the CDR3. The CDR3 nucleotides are TGTGCCAGCAGACACCAGTCGGGATACAACGAGCAGTACTTC. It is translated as CASRHQSGYNEQYF.

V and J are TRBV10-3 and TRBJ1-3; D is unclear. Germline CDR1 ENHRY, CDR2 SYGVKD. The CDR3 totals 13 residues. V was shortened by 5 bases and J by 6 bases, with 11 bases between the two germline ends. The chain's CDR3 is CAISPGRANTIYF. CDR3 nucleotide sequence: TGTGCCATCAGTCCGGGGAGAGCAAACACCATATATTTT.

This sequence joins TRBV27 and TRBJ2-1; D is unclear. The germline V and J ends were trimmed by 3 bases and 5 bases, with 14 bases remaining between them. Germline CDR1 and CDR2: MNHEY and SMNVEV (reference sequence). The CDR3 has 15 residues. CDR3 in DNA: TGTGCCAGCAGTTTGGGGTCCGTAGGGAACAATGAGCAGTTCTTC. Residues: CASSLGSVGNNEQFF.

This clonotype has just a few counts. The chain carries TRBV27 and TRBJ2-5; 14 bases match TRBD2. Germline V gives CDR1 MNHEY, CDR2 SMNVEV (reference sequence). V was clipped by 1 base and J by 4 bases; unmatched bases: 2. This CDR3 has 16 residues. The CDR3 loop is CASSLFGLAGGETQYF. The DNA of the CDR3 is TGTGCCAGCAGTTTATTCGGACTAGCGGGAGGAGAGACCCAGTACTTC.

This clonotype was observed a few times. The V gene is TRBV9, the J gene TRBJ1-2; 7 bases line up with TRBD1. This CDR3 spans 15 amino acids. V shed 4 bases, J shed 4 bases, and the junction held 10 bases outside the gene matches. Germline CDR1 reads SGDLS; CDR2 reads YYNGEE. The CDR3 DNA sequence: TGTGCCAGCAGCACCGGGACAGAGGAGGTCTATGGCTACACCTTC. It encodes CASSTGTEEVYGYTF.

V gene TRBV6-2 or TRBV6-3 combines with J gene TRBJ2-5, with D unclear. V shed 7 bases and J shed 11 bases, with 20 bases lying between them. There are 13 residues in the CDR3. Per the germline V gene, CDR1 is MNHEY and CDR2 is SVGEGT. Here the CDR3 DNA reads TGTGCCAGCACGAAGACCAGGATCCATGAGCAGTACTTC. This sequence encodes CASTKTRIHEQYF.

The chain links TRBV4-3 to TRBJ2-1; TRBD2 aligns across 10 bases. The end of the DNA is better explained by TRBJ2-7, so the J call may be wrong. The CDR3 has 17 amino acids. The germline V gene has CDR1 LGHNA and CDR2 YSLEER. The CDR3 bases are TGCGCCAGCAGCCAAGGCCTAGCGGGAGTCTCCTACAATGAGCAGTACTTC. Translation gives CASSQGLAGVSYNEQYF.

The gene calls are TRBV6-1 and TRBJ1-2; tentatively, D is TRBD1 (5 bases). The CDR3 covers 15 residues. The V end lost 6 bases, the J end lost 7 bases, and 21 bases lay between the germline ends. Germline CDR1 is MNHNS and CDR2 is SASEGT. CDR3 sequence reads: CASSFLGRVLSGYTF. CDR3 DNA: TGTGCCAGCAGCTTCTTGGGACGGGTTCTATCTGGCTACACCTTC.

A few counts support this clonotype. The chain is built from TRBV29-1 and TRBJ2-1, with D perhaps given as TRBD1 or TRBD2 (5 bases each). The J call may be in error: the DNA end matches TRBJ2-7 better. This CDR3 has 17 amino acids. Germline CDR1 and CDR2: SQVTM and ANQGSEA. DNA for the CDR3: TGCAGCGCCGAGGGTGGGCTGTCCTACCACAGGTACAATGAGCAGTACTTC. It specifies CSAEGGLSYHRYNEQYF.

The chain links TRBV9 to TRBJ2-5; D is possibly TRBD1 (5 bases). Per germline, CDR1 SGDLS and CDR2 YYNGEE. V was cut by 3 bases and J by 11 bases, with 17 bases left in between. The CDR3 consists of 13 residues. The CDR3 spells CASSADSYNEQYF. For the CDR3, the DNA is TGTGCCAGCAGCGCCGACAGTTACAATGAGCAGTACTTC.

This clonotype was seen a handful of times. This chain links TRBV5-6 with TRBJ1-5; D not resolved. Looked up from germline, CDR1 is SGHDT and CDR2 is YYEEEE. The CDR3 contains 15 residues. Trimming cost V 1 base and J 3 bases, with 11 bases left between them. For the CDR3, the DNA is TGTGCCAGCAGCTTGAGGGCGACCACCAATCAGCCCCAGCATTTT. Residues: CASSLRATTNQPQHF.

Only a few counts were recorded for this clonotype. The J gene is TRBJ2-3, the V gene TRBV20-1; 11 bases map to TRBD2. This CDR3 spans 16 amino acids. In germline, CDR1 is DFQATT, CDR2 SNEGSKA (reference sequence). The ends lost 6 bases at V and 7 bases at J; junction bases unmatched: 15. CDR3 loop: CSATSLTSGSRYTQYF. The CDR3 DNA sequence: TGCAGTGCAACCTCCCTAACTAGCGGGAGTAGGTATACGCAGTATTTT.

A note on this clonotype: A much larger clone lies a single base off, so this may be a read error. CDR3 DNA: TGCGGTGCTCCCTCGGACACCACCTCCTACGAGCAGTACTTC. The encoded protein is CGAPSDTTSYEQYF. The rearrangement joins TRBV20-1 to TRBJ2-7; D perhaps matches TRBD1 (5 bases). This CDR3 is 14 amino acids long. CDR1 is DFQATT and CDR2 is SNEGSKA in the germline V gene (reference sequence).

CDR3 sequence (DNA): TGTGCCACCAGCATAGGACTAGCGCAAGAGACCCAGTACTTC. This encodes CATSIGLAQETQYF. V is TRBV15 and J is TRBJ2-5; 9 nucleotides agree with TRBD2. Germline V lookup: CDR1 LNHNV, CDR2 YYDKDF (reference sequence). V lost 4 bases, J lost 2 bases, and 2 bases stayed unmatched. The length of the CDR3 is 14 residues.